This T cell receptor beta chain was sequenced in a study of tumor-infiltrating lymphocytes in primary liver carcinoma. About the research overall: Ranging in age from 30 to 69 years, the patients were men and women. Samples yielded about 3.65 to 7.5 million productive TCRbeta reads, similar across tissue types. Notes on the study in general: Tumor-adjacent and tumor-blood pairs overlapped less than tumor region pairs did.

This clonotype has a handful of counts. Its antigen remains unknown. Relative to the germline gene, one junction end is altered; a read error may explain this. Total RNA and DNA came together from roughly 20-30 mg of bulk tissue without cell sorting. Germline-derived CDR1 and CDR2 are MNHEY and SVGAGI. This CDR3 is 14 amino acids long. Using a constant-region primer together with ProtoScript II reverse transcriptase, TCR beta cDNA was made from 500 ng of total RNA. Construction of TCR beta libraries relied on three successive nested multiplex PCR rounds employing slightly modified ARM-PCR. Researchers ran the first two PCR rounds for approximately 10 cycles each with TRBV1-TRBV30 forward primers and a C-beta reverse primer. Using its own MiXCR run on the multiplex PCR reads, TCRdb lists one record per CDR3 protein. Of fewer than 250,000 distinct CDR3 sequences in the sample, about 85% were seen once.

The TCR was taken from a man aged 35 to 55 with primary liver carcinoma and hepatitis B virus infection. The chain carries TRBV6-5 and TRBJ2-2; 8 bases fit TRBD1. Material for sequencing was tumor tissue from primary liver carcinoma. CDR3 in amino acids: CVSTGGRYAGELFF. The DNA of the CDR3 is TGTGTCAGCACAGGGGGGCGTTATGCCGGGGAGCTGTTTTTT.